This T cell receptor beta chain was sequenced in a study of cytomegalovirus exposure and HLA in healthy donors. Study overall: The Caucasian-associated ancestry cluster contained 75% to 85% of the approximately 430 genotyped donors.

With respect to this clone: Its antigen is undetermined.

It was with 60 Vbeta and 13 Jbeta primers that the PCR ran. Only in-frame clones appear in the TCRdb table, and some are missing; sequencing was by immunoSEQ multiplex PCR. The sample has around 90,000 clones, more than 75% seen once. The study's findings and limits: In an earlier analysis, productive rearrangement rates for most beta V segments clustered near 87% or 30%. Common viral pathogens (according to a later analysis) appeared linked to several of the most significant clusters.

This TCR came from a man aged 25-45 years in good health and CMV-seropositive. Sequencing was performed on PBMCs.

The DNA for the CDR3 is TGTGCCAGTAGTCCTCCGACAGGCCTGAACACTGAAGCTTTCTTT. Translation gives CASSPPTGLNTEAFF. The rearrangement links TRBV19 to TRBJ1-1, with D possibly matching TRBD1 (6 bases). V shed 5 bases and J shed 0 bases, with 13 bases lying between them. CDR1 is LNHDA, CDR2 SQIVND, per germline (reference sequence). The CDR3 length is 15 residues.